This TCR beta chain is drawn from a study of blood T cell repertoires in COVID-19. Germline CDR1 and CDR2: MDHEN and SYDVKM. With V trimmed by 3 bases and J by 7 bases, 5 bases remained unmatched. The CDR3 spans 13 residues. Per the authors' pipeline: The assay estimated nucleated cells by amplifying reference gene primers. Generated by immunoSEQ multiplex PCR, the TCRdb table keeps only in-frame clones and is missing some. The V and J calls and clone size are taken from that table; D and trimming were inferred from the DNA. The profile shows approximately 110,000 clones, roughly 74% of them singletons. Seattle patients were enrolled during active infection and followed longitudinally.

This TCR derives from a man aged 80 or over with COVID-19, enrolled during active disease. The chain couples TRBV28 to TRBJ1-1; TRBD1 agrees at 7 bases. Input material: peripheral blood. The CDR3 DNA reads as TGTGCCAGCAGTTTCGGAGGGGGCTTTGAAGCTTTCTTT. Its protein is CASSFGGGFEAFF. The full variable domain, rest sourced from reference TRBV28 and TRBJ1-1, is DVKVTQSSRYLVKRTGEKVFLECVQDMDHENMFWYRQDPGLGLRLIYFSYDVKMKEKGDIPEGYSVSREKKERFSLILESASTNQTSMYLCASSFGGGFEAFFGQGTRLTVV.